The next 21 T cell receptor beta chains were all read from a single sample in a study of T cells expressing NK-cell markers (dated by TCRdb to the early 2020s). Library preparation employed 5' RACE. The sequencer listed for this sample is Illumina HiSeq 2000. TCRdb reprocessed the reads, and each CDR3 protein sequence is entered once, without DNA. The data table for this sample lists 550,000 or so distinct CDR3 sequences. The top ten clonotypes cover 3% to 4.5% of the sample. The sequenced material came from blood T cells: a sorted CD56 or NKG2C T cell subset, CD4+ or CD8+ T cells, or bulk PBMC T cells (not recorded which). The receptors originated from a man in his late teens or twenties in good health. Donor details come from another sample of the same person, matched by shared clones.

The chain carries TRBV5-6 and TRBJ2-5; the TCRdb call, TRBD1, lacks DNA for checking. The CDR3 contains 12 residues. Germline V CDR1 and CDR2: SGHDT, YYEEEE. This CDR3 reads CASSIGTGTQYF.

V is TRBV3-1 and J is TRBJ2-1; TCRdb lists TRBD2, though no DNA is available to test this call. The CDR3 covers 14 residues. CDR1 LGHDT and CDR2 YNNKEL come from the germline V gene (reference sequence). CDR3 region: CASSHQLAGAEQFF.

J is TRBJ2-2 and V is TRBV10-3; the D call from TCRdb, TRBD2, cannot be confirmed without DNA. Germline-derived CDR1 and CDR2 are ENHRY and SYGVKD. This CDR3 has 15 residues. CDR3 in amino acids: CAIKASGRDTGELFF.

This chain links TRBV3-1 with TRBJ1-1. Germline CDR1 LGHDT, CDR2 YNNKEL (reference sequence). The CDR3 extends over 16 amino acids. The CDR3 region is CASSQGQGERDTEAFF.

The V gene is TRBV12-3 or TRBV12-4, the J gene TRBJ2-5; with no DNA, the TCRdb D assignment of TRBD1 cannot be verified. This CDR3 spans 16 amino acids. CDR3 protein: CASSQNPTGSGETQYF.

The chain joins TRBV5-5 to TRBJ1-5. Looked up from germline, CDR1 is SGHKS and CDR2 is YYEKEE (reference sequence). The CDR3 extends over 15 amino acids. CDR3 residues: CASSLGGGQGQPQHF.

V gene TRBV7-2 combines with J gene TRBJ2-5; TCRdb gives TRBD1 as the D gene, but with no DNA this cannot be confirmed. CDR3 length: 13 residues. Germline CDR1 reads SGHTA; CDR2 reads FQGNSA. CDR3 loop: CASSFDRQETQYF.

The chain joins TRBV6-2 or TRBV6-3 to TRBJ2-7; the D call from TCRdb, TRBD1, cannot be confirmed without DNA. Germline CDR1 and CDR2: MNHEY and SVGEGT. The CDR3 contains 13 residues. Here the CDR3 reads CASSYTGAYEQYF.

The chain combines TRBV29-1 with TRBJ1-6. In germline, CDR1 is SQVTM, CDR2 ANQGSEA. This CDR3 is 11 amino acids long. CDR3 sequence: CSAPYNSPLHF.

This chain uses TRBV27 with TRBJ1-2; the TCRdb call, TRBD1, lacks DNA for checking. Germline CDR1 reads MNHEY; CDR2 reads SMNVEV (reference sequence). The CDR3 totals 16 residues. This chain's CDR3 is CASSPPGTGGAYGYTF.

The chain recombines TRBV14 with TRBJ2-4; TCRdb selects TRBD1, and the lack of DNA leaves this call unchecked. Germline CDR1 and CDR2: SGHDN and FVKESK. The length of the CDR3 is 13 residues. CDR3 region: CASRLTRGNIQYF.

V and J are TRBV7-6 and TRBJ2-7; TCRdb returns TRBD1, unconfirmable since there is no DNA. The CDR3 has 16 residues. The germline V gene encodes CDR1 SGHVS and CDR2 FNYEAQ. CDR3 sequence: CASSLVRQGIFYEQYF.

This chain uses TRBV7-6 with TRBJ2-5; without DNA, the TCRdb call of TRBD2 cannot be checked. This CDR3 comprises 17 residues. The germline gives CDR1 SGHVS, CDR2 FNYEAQ. The CDR3 spells CASSLSGGLAGGETQYF.

The chain joins TRBV6-5 to TRBJ1-5; TCRdb proposes TRBD1, but this gene call is untestable without DNA. From germline, CDR1 is MNHEY and CDR2 SVGAGI. The CDR3 is 16 amino acids. The CDR3 loop reads CASSYSSREKDQPQHF.

CDR3 in amino acids: CATSTAGFYEQYF. The V call is TRBV15, the J call TRBJ2-7. This CDR3 is built from 13 residues. Germline lookup yields CDR1 LNHNV and CDR2 YYDKDF (reference sequence).

V gene TRBV5-6 combines with J gene TRBJ2-4. CDR3 length: 11 amino acids. The V gene's germline CDR1 is SGHDT and CDR2 YYEEEE. This CDR3 reads CASSRENIQYF.

This rearrangement joins TRBV11-2 to TRBJ2-1; there is no DNA to check the TCRdb D call of TRBD1. Germline CDR1 and CDR2: SGHAT and FQNNGV. This CDR3 has 12 residues. CDR3 region: CASSQMGVLQFF.

The V gene is TRBV20-1, the J gene TRBJ2-1; with no DNA, the TCRdb D assignment of TRBD1 cannot be verified. The CDR3 is 16 amino acids. Germline V gene data show CDR1 as DFQATT and CDR2 as SNEGSKA (reference sequence). The CDR3 reads CSARNLRDRLDNEQFF.

The chain's CDR3 is CASSGLGNEQFF. The gene calls are TRBV6-5 and TRBJ2-1. Germline lookup yields CDR1 MNHEY and CDR2 SVGAGI. This CDR3 comprises 12 residues.

The chain joins TRBV4-3 to TRBJ2-7. Germline-derived CDR1 and CDR2 are LGHNA and YSLEER. The CDR3 is made up of 13 amino acids. CDR3: CASSQDLREEQYF.

J is TRBJ1-1 and V is TRBV3-1. Germline V gene data show CDR1 as LGHDT and CDR2 as YNNKEL (reference sequence). The length of the CDR3 is 12 residues. Here the CDR3 reads CASREANTEAFF.